This TCR beta chain was retrieved from a study of beta chain features in type 1 diabetes. Whole-study results and caveats: Using cDNA template may skew counts toward highly expressing activated cells.

Notes on this clone: What it binds is not known.

As every portion of the isolated RNA was reverse transcribed, the sequencing read expressed TCRB transcripts. The average output of naive, central memory and regulatory T cell samples was 3 million to 4 million reads. Sequenced by immunoSEQ multiplex PCR; TCRdb stores in-frame clones only, minus some. The table includes about 360,000 clones, roughly 13% detected once. The CDR3 runs 14 residues. The V and J ends lost 5 bases and 0 bases respectively, with 10 bases between them. The germline gives CDR1 MNHEY, CDR2 SMNVEV (reference sequence). Staining for CD45RO/CCR7/CD25/CD127/CD95/CD27 allowed sorting of CD4+ naive, central memory, regulatory and stem cell-like memory cells.

Input material: naive CD4+ T cells from blood. This clonotype originated in a man aged 18 to 35 in good health. V usage is TRBV27 and J usage is TRBJ1-2; D not resolved. CDR3 in amino acids: CASSPRGTNYGYTF. Written as DNA, the CDR3 is TGTGCCAGCAGTCCACGCGGGACTAACTATGGCTACACCTTC.